Sequencing of this T cell receptor (beta chain) was carried out in a study of human T cells and chemical hapten exposure. The CDR3 has 18 residues. Per the germline V gene, CDR1 is SGHTA and CDR2 is FQGNSA. The V end lost 2 bases, the J end lost 4 bases, and 22 bases lay between the germline ends. This clonotype was observed at least ten times. Its matching antigen is unknown. The time point was: pre-sensitization, week 0. Treatment defined: therapeutic diphenylcyclopropenone sensitization with weekly scalp DPC. Findings and limits, study-wide: TCRs above 1 in 1000 frequency did not change with DPC sensitization.

TCRdb passed the RACE reads through MiXCR, listing each CDR3 protein once. This table holds over 300,000 distinct CDR3 sequences, around 5.5% found once. The origin of this receptor is a woman aged 45-65 years with alopecia areata. Some clones in this sample may be carry-over from other donors' samples. V and J are TRBV7-2 and TRBJ2-3; D is ambiguous. This specimen was whole blood, taken in connection with sensitization to the hapten diphenylcyclopropenone (DPC). DNA for the CDR3: TGTGCCAGCAGCTTAAAGAGGCCGGGCAGGACCAGACCAGATACGCAGTATTTT. Translation: CASSLKRPGRTRPDTQYF.